The sequence of this TCR beta chain was determined in a study of molecular identifiers for immune sequencing clone quantification. Study outcomes and limitations: Jurkat TCR RNA spiked in from one cell could reportedly be detected among about a million naive cells.

This clonotype was found many times. Its target is unknown. Sorted cell numbers of about 19,000 to 1,000,000, with 10%, 30% or 50% RNA, served as input for naive CD8 libraries. Naive CD8 T cells were FACS-sorted by CD8+CD4-CCR7+CD45RA+ markers. Trimming pared 4 bases from V and 2 bases from J, leaving 12 bases between. The CDR3 has 14 residues. CDR1 is SGHVS, CDR2 FNYEAQ, per germline. Preparation methods for the bulk TCR libraries were those previously described, with listed TCR primers. In TCRdb, the PCR reads were re-called with MiXCR into one record per CDR3 protein. The sample lists nearly 55,000 distinct CDR3 sequences, roughly a third occurring once.

The rearrangement uses TRBV7-6 and TRBJ2-7; D is perhaps TRBD1 (6 bases). The receptor's source is a human donor in good health. Some libraries in this study had Jurkat cell RNA spiked in. Input material: naive CD8+ T cells from blood, with Jurkat cell RNA spiked in. Subset here: FACS-sorted CD8+CD4-CCR7+CD45RA+ naive T cells. The chain's CDR3 is CASSSDRNAYEQYF. CDR3 nucleotides: TGTGCCAGCAGCTCCGACAGGAATGCCTACGAGCAGTACTTC.